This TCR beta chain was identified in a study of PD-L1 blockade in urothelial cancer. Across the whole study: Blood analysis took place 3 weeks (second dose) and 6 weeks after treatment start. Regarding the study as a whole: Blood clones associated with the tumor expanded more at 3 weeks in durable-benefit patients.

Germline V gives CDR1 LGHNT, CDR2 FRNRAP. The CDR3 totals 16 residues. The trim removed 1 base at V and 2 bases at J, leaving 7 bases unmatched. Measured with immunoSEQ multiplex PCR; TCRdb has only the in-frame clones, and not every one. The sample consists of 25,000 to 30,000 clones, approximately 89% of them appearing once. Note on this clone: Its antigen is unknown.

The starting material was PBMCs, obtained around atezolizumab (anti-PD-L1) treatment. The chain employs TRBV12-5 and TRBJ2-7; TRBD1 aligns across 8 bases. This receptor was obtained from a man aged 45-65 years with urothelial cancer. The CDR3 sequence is CASGLDGQGGTYEQYF. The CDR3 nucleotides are TGTGCTAGTGGTTTGGACGGACAGGGTGGGACCTACGAGCAGTACTTC.